These 25 T cell receptor beta chains came from one sample sequenced in a study of cytomegalovirus exposure and HLA in healthy donors. The primer mix had 60 Vbeta and 13 Jbeta primers. The protocol was immunoSEQ multiplex PCR, while the TCRdb copy is restricted to in-frame clones and leaves out a portion. Of about 90,000 clones listed, less than 85% are singletons. Material for sequencing was PBMCs. The receptors here all came from a woman in her sixties in good health and CMV-seropositive.

J is TRBJ2-5 and V is TRBV28, with 9 bases lining up with TRBD2. The last part of the DNA fits TRBJ2-7 better; the J call may be wrong. Germline assignment: CDR1 MDHEN and CDR2 SYDVKM. This CDR3 is built from 15 residues. The CDR3 DNA reads TGTGCCAGCAGTGGGACTAGCAGATTTTCGTACGAGCAGTACTTC. Its protein product is CASSGTSRFSYEQYF.

The rearrangement uses TRBV11-2 and TRBJ2-1, with a weak D call TRBD1 (5 bases). The V and J ends lost 2 bases and 12 bases respectively, with 14 bases between them. The germline CDR1 and CDR2 sequences are SGHAT and FQNNGV. This CDR3 has 13 residues. The CDR3 is CASSLTRQIVQFF. The CDR3 nucleotides read TGTGCCAGCAGCTTAACCCGACAGATTGTGCAGTTCTTC.

The genes are TRBV9 and TRBJ1-5, with 9 bases lining up with TRBD1. V lost 4 bases to trimming and J lost 7 bases; unmatched junction nucleotides: 6. This CDR3 comprises 14 residues. CDR1 is SGDLS, CDR2 YYNGEE, per germline. CDR3 in amino acids: CASSRTGALQPQHF. Written as DNA, the CDR3 is TGTGCCAGCAGCAGGACAGGGGCCTTACAGCCCCAGCATTTT.

V is TRBV19 and J is TRBJ2-3, with D perhaps TRBD2 (5 bases). Trimming cost V 6 bases and J 0 bases, with 10 bases left between them. The CDR3 totals 14 residues. The germline gives CDR1 LNHDA, CDR2 SQIVND (reference sequence). The DNA of the CDR3 is TGTGCCAGTAGGACTATTACTAGCACAGATACGCAGTATTTT. It specifies CASRTITSTDTQYF.

The rearrangement joins TRBV28 to TRBJ2-7; 12 bases are a match to TRBD1. This CDR3 contains 15 residues. Germline V CDR1 and CDR2: MDHEN, SYDVKM. The V segment lost 4 bases and the J segment 6 bases; nucleotides outside the gene matches: 7. The CDR3 DNA follows: TGTGCCAGCAGTTCTACCGGGACAGGGGGCGGCGAGCAGTACTTC. Protein product: CASSSTGTGGGEQYF.

The chain links TRBV4-1 to TRBJ2-1; TRBD2 aligns across 13 bases. Germline-derived CDR1 and CDR2 are MGHRA and YSYEKL. The CDR3 contains 18 residues. The J segment lost 0 bases and the V segment lost 1 base, leaving 3 bases of the junction unmatched. CDR3 sequence: CASSQVLAGGSSYNEQFF. The CDR3 DNA reads TGCGCCAGCAGCCAAGTACTAGCGGGAGGGAGCTCCTACAATGAGCAGTTCTTC.

This sequence joins TRBV6-1 and TRBJ1-1, with a possible D match to TRBD1 (6 bases). The germline CDR1 and CDR2 sequences are MNHNS and SASEGT. V shed 10 bases and J shed 5 bases, with 17 bases lying between them. The CDR3 contains 13 residues. Written as DNA, the CDR3 is TGTGCCATCCGGAAAGCCCAGGGGACTGAAGCTTTCTTT. It is translated as CAIRKAQGTEAFF.

The gene calls are TRBV27 and TRBJ2-7, with TRBD1 matching over 7 bases. The CDR3 totals 14 residues. V dropped 6 bases and J dropped 5; count of bases not matched to a gene: 10. Germline V lookup: CDR1 MNHEY, CDR2 SMNVEV (reference sequence). In nucleotides, the CDR3 is TGTGCCAGCAGCGCCGACAGGGCTCTCGACGAGCAGTACTTC. Encoded protein: CASSADRALDEQYF.

Details on this clone: The CDR3 end shows no conserved phenylalanine or tryptophan, and so a read error is likely. The limits of the CDR3 on the DNA are not certain, so only TCRdb's listed CDR3 is given. The chain combines TRBV14 with TRBJ1-1; the D call in the table, TRBD1, was not verified against the DNA. The CDR3 adds up to 12 amino acids, both ends counted. In germline, CDR1 is SGHDN, CDR2 FVKESK. CDR3 loop: CASSQGPQDTFS.

The V and J genes are TRBV5-1 and TRBJ2-7; maybe TRBD2 (6 bases). This CDR3 region has 16 residues. Trimming took 4 bases from V and 6 from J, leaving 23 bases between them. Per germline, CDR1 SGHRS and CDR2 YFSETQ. Written as DNA, the CDR3 is TGCGCCAGCAGCATCGGATACCGGGACCGGGAGCTCGAGCAGTACTTC. As protein: CASSIGYRDRELEQYF.

CDR3: CAWSTLIYRASAKNIQYF. CDR3 bases: TGTGCCTGGAGTACCCTTATTTACAGGGCCTCCGCCAAAAACATTCAGTACTTC. The chain is built from TRBV30 and TRBJ2-4, with D perhaps matching TRBD1 (6 bases). Germline lookup yields CDR1 GTSNPN and CDR2 SVGIG (reference sequence). Trimming pared 2 bases from V and 1 base from J, leaving 21 bases between. This CDR3 region has 18 residues.

This clone was detected a few times. V and J are TRBV10-3 and TRBJ1-2; D is ambiguous. The CDR3 extends over 11 amino acids. CDR1 and CDR2 (germline): ENHRY, SYGVKD. V was cut by 4 bases and J by 7 bases, with 7 bases left in between. DNA of the CDR3: TGTGCCATCAGTGGACAAGCTGGCTACACCTTC. It is translated as CAISGQAGYTF.

CDR3 protein: CASSSPGLPTAEAFF. The CDR3 bases are TGTGCCAGCAGCTCCCCGGGACTCCCTACGGCTGAAGCTTTCTTT. The V call is TRBV11-1, the J call TRBJ1-1, with a weak D call TRBD1 (5 bases). CDR1 and CDR2 (germline): SGHAT, FQDESV (reference sequence). The CDR3 covers 15 residues. V was clipped by 4 bases and J by 6 bases, with 18 bases between them. Looking up the rest from reference TRBV11-1 and TRBJ1-1 gives the full variable domain: EAEVAQSPRYKITEKSQAVAFWCDPISGHATLYWYRQILGQGPELLVQFQDESVVDDSQLPKDRFSAERLKGVDSTLKIQPAELGDSAMYLCASSSPGLPTAEAFFGQGTRLTVV.

The chain employs TRBV7-9 and TRBJ1-3; TRBD1 agrees at 10 bases. The J segment lost 3 bases and the V segment lost 5 bases, leaving 13 bases of the junction unmatched. CDR1 is SEHNR and CDR2 is FQNEAQ in the germline V gene (reference sequence). The CDR3 totals 18 residues. The CDR3 spells CASSHSPTGGIFGNTIYF. The CDR3 DNA is TGTGCCAGCAGCCATTCCCCGACAGGGGGCATATTTGGAAACACCATATATTTT.

The rearrangement uses TRBV2 and TRBJ1-1, with TRBD1 matching over 9 bases. J was trimmed by 6 bases and V by 5 bases; bases with no gene match: 13. CDR3 length: 16 residues. Germline V gene sequence: CDR1 SNHLY, CDR2 FYNNEI. CDR3 in DNA: TGTGCCAGCAGTCCTCCCGGCGGGACAGGGAGGCCTGAAGCTTTCTTT. It codes for CASSPPGGTGRPEAFF.

The CDR3 spells CASRAGQGKGEQYF. Written as DNA, the CDR3 is TGTGCCAGTCGGGCGGGACAGGGGAAAGGGGAGCAGTACTTC. The genes are TRBV19 and TRBJ2-7, with 10 bases matching TRBD1. This CDR3 has 14 amino acids. V shed 8 bases and J 7 bases; nucleotides not matched to a gene: 11. Germline CDR1 and CDR2: LNHDA and SQIVND (reference sequence). The variable domain in full, with the rest retrieved from reference TRBV19 and TRBJ2-7, is DGGITQSPKYLFRKEGQNVTLSCEQNLNHDAMYWYRQDPGQGLRLIYYSQIVNDFQKGDIAEGYSVSREKKESFPLTVTSAQKNPTAFYLCASRAGQGKGEQYFGPGTRLTVT.

V usage is TRBV19 and J usage is TRBJ2-7, with 9 bases aligning to TRBD1. Per germline, CDR1 LNHDA and CDR2 SQIVND (reference sequence). V gave up 5 bases and J gave up 3 bases; unmatched junction bases: 5. The length of the CDR3 is 14 residues. The CDR3 coding sequence is TGTGCCAGTAGTTTCGGGACAGGGAACTACGAGCAGTACTTC. This translates into CASSFGTGNYEQYF.

The chain employs TRBV6-5 and TRBJ2-7, with D possibly matching TRBD1 (6 bases). Germline CDR1 and CDR2: MNHEY and SVGAGI. The V end lost 5 bases, the J end lost 1 base, and 12 bases lay between the germline ends. This CDR3 is built from 14 residues. The CDR3 sequence: CASSPMTGSYEQYF. The CDR3 coding sequence is TGTGCCAGCAGTCCGATGACAGGTTCCTACGAGCAGTACTTC.

The gene calls are TRBV5-4 and TRBJ2-3; TRBD2 aligns across 7 bases. The CDR3 runs 12 residues. The V segment lost 3 bases and the J segment 10 bases; nucleotides outside the gene matches: 5. Germline assignment: CDR1 SGHNT and CDR2 YYREEE (reference sequence). CDR3 sequence reads: CASSSSGGAQYF. CDR3 DNA: TGTGCCAGCAGCTCGTCGGGAGGCGCGCAGTATTTT.

This chain connects TRBV28 to TRBJ2-7; D unresolved. The V gene lost 5 bases and the J gene lost 6 bases, with 20 bases spanning the gap. The CDR3 has 15 residues. The germline V gene has CDR1 MDHEN and CDR2 SYDVKM. The CDR3 sequence: CASSTHSPIAGEQYF. The CDR3 region has the DNA TGTGCCAGCAGTACTCACAGCCCTATCGCCGGCGAGCAGTACTTC.

This clone was seen a few times. This chain connects TRBV11-2 to TRBJ2-5; D is possibly TRBD2 (6 bases). The J call may be mistaken, given a closer DNA end match to TRBJ2-7. This CDR3 has 19 residues. Germline V lookup: CDR1 SGHAT, CDR2 FQNNGV. The CDR3 DNA sequence: TGTGCCAGCAGCTTAGGGAGGGGACTCCGGATTAGGCGATCCTACGAGCAGTACTTC. Residues: CASSLGRGLRIRRSYEQYF.

In this sample, this clone turned up a few times. CDR3 in DNA: TGTGCCAGTGAATCAACTCTAGGGGGCTGGTATGGTAACACTGAAGCTTTCTTT. This codes for CASESTLGGWYGNTEAFF. The chain employs TRBV19 and TRBJ1-1; 7 positions agree with TRBD1. CDR1 and CDR2 from the germline V gene are LNHDA and SQIVND (reference sequence). The CDR3 totals 18 residues. V lost 8 bases to trimming and J lost 2 bases; unmatched junction nucleotides: 20.

The chain carries TRBV29-1 and TRBJ2-5, with TRBD1 matching over 9 bases. CDR3 length: 12 amino acids. In germline, CDR1 is SQVTM, CDR2 ANQGSEA. V lost 6 bases to trimming and J lost 5 bases; unmatched junction nucleotides: 4. The CDR3 DNA reads TGCAGCGTGGGACAGGGAAGGGAGACCCAGTACTTC. It codes for CSVGQGRETQYF.

This chain uses TRBV6-6 with TRBJ2-6; no clear D. From germline, CDR1 is MNHNY and CDR2 SVGAGI (reference sequence). The CDR3 runs to 13 residues. V dropped 7 bases and J dropped 0 bases, with 4 bases sitting between them. The DNA of the CDR3 is TGTGCCAGCACCTTCTCTGGGGCCAACGTCCTGACTTTC. Protein: CASTFSGANVLTF.

The genes are TRBV6-5 and TRBJ2-2; 7 nucleotides agree with TRBD1. Trimming removed 6 bases from V and 5 bases from J; junction bases left unmatched: 6. Germline V gives CDR1 MNHEY, CDR2 SVGAGI. CDR3 length: 14 residues. The CDR3 reads CASRGQLRTGELFF. Written as DNA, the CDR3 is TGTGCCAGCAGGGGACAGTTAAGAACCGGGGAGCTGTTTTTT.